The TCR beta chain described here comes from a study of blood T cell repertoires in COVID-19. The overall study: Spain, Italy and the United States supplied samples that represented acute and convalescent COVID-19.

Original analysis: It was from reference gene primer amplification that nucleated cell counts were estimated. The table came from immunoSEQ multiplex PCR; TCRdb's copy has only in-frame clones and leaves some out. V and J calls and clone size are those listed in that table; D and trimming were worked out from the DNA. The sample records some 130,000 clones, roughly three quarters being singletons. This clone was observed at least ten times. The CDR3 consists of 13 residues. Germline V CDR1 and CDR2: SGHKS, YYEKEE (reference sequence). Trimming removed 1 base from V and 9 bases from J; junction bases left unmatched: 4.

The V call is TRBV5-5, the J call TRBJ2-1, with 7 bases identical to TRBD2. What was sequenced was peripheral blood. The clonotype originates from a woman aged 70-85 years with acute or convalescent COVID-19. Written as DNA, the CDR3 is TGTGCCAGCAGCTTGCCGACTAGCTTTGAGCAGTTCTTC. The encoded protein is CASSLPTSFEQFF.